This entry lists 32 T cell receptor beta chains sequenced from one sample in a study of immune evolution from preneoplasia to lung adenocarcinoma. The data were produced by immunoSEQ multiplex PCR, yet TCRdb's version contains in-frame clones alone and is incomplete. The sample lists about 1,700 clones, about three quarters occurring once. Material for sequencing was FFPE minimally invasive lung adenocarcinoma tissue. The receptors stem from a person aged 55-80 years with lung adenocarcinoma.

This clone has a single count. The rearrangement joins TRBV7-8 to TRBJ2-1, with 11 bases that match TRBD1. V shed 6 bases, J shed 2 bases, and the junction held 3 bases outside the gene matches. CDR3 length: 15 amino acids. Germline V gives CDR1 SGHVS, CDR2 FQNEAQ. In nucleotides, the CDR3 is TGTGCCAGCAGTCTGGGACAGGGGGCCTACAATGAGCAGTTCTTC. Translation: CASSLGQGAYNEQFF.

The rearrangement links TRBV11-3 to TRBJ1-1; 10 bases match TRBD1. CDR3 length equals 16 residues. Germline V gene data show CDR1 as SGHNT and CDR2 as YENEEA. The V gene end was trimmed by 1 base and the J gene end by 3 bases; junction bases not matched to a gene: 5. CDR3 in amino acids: CASSLGQGARDTEAFF. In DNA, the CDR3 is TGTGCCAGCAGCTTAGGACAGGGGGCTCGTGACACTGAAGCTTTCTTT.

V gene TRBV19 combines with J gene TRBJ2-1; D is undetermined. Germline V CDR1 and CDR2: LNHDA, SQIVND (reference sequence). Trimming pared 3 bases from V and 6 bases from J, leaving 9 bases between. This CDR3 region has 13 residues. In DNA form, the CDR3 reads TGTGCCAGTAGTATTCTCCCGGGCAATGAGCAGTTCTTC. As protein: CASSILPGNEQFF.

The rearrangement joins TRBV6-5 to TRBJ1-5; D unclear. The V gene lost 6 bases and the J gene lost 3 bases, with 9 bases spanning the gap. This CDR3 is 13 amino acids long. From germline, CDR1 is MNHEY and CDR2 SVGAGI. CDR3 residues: CASRTRNNQPQHF. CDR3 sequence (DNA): TGTGCCAGCAGAACACGGAACAATCAGCCCCAGCATTTT.

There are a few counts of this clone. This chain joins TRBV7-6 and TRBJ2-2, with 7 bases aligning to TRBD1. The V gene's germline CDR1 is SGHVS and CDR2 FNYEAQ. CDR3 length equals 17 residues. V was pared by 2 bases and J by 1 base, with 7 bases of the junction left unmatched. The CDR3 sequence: CASSLISRDRNTGELFF. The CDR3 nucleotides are TGTGCCAGCAGCTTAATAAGCCGGGACAGGAACACCGGGGAGCTGTTTTTT.

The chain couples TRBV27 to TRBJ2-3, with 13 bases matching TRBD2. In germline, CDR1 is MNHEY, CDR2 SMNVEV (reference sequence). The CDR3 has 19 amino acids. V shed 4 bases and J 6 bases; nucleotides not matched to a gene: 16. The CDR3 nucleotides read TGTGCCAGCAGTTCACAACCACCGGGACTAGCGGGGTGGGCGGATACGCAGTATTTT. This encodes CASSSQPPGLAGWADTQYF.

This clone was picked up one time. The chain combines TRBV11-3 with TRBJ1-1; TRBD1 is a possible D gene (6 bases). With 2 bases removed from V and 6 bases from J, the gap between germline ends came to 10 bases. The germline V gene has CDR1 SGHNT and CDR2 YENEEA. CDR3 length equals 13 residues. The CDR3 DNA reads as TGTGCCAGCAGCTTATCAGGGGCGGCTGAAGCTTTCTTT. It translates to CASSLSGAAEAFF. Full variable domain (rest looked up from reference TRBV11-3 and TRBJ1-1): EAGVVQSPRYKIIEKKQPVAFWCNPISGHNTLYWYLQNLGQGPELLIRYENEEAVDDSQLPKDRFSAERLKGVDSTLKIQPAELGDSAVYLCASSLSGAAEAFFGQGTRLTVV.

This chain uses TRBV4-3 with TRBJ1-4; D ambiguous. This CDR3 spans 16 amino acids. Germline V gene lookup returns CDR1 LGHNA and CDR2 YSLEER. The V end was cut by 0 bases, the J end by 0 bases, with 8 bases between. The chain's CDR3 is CASSQDPTATNEKLFF. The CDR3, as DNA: TGCGCCAGCAGCCAAGACCCAACAGCAACTAATGAAAAACTGTTTTTT.

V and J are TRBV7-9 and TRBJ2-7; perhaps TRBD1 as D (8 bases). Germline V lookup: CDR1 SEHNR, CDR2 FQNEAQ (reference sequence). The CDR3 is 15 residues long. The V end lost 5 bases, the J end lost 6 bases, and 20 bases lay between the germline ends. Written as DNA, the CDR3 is TGTGCCAGCAGCGTACAGGGGGGGACGTCCACCGAGCAGTACTTC. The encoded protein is CASSVQGGTSTEQYF.

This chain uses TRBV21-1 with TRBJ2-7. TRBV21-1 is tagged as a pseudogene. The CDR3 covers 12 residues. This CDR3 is CASSASLYEQYF. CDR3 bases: TGTGCCAGCAGCGCCAGCCTCTACGAGCAGTACTTC.

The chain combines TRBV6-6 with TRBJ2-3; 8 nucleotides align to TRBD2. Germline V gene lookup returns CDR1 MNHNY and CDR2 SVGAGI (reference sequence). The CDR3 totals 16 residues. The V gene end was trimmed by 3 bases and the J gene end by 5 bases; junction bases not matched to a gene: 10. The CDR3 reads CASSYYTGGPKDTQYF. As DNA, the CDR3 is TGTGCCAGCAGTTATTATACGGGGGGGCCGAAAGATACGCAGTATTTT.

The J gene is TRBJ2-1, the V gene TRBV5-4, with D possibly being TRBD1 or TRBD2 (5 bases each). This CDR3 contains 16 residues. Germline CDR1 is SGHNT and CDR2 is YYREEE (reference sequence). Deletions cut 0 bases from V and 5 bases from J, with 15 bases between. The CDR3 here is CASSLAGRSGHNEQFF. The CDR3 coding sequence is TGTGCCAGCAGCTTGGCCGGAAGGTCGGGGCACAATGAGCAGTTCTTC.

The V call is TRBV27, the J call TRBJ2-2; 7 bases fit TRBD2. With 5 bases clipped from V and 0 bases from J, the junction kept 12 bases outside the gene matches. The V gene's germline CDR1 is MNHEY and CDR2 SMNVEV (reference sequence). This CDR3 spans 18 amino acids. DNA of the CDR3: TGTGCCAGCAGTCCGAGCGGGATCATGTTCGCGAACACCGGGGAGCTGTTTTTT. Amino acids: CASSPSGIMFANTGELFF.

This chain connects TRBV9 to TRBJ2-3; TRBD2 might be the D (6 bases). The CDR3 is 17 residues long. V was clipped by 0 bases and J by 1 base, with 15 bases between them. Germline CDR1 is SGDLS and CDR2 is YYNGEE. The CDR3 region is CASSVAGEVRGTDTQYF. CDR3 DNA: TGTGCCAGCAGCGTAGCCGGGGAGGTCAGGGGCACAGATACGCAGTATTTT.

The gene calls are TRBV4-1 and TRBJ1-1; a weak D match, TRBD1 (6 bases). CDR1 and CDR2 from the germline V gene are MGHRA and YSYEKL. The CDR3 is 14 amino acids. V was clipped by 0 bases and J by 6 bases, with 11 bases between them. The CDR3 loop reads CASSQDRRGPEAFF. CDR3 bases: TGCGCCAGCAGCCAAGACCGCAGGGGACCTGAAGCTTTCTTT.

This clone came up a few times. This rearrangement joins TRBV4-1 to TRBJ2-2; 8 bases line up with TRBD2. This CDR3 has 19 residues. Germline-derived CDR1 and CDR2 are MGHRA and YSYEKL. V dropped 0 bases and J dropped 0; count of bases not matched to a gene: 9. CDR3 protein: CASSQEVAGQFANTGELFF. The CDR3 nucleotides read TGCGCCAGCAGCCAAGAGGTAGCGGGGCAGTTCGCGAACACCGGGGAGCTGTTTTTT.

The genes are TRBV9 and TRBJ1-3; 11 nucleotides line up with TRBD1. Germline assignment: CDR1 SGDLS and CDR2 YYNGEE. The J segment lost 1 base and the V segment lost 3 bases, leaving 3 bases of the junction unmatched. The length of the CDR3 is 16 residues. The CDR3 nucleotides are TGTGCCAGCAGCGACGGGACAGGGGGTTCTGGAAACACCATATATTTT. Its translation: CASSDGTGGSGNTIYF.

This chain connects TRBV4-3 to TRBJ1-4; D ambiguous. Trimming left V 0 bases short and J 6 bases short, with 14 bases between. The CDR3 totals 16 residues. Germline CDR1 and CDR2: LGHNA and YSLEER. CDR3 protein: CASSQDGGTSDEKLFF. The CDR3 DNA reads TGCGCCAGCAGCCAAGATGGAGGAACGAGTGATGAAAAACTGTTTTTT.

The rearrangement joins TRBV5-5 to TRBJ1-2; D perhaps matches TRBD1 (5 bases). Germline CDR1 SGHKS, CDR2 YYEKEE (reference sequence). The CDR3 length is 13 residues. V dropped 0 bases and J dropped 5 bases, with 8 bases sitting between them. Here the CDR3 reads CASSLGQLYGYTF. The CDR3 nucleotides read TGTGCCAGCAGCTTGGGACAGCTATATGGCTACACCTTC.

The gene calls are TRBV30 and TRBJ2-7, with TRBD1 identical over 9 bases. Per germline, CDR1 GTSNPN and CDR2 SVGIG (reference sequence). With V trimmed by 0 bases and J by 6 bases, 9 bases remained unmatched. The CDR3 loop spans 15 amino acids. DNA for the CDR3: TGTGCCTGGAGTGTTCTGGGACAGGGTATTCCCGAGCAGTACTTC. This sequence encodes CAWSVLGQGIPEQYF. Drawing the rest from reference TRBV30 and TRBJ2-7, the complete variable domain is SQTIHQWPATLVQPVGSPLSLECTVEGTSNPNLYWYRQAAGRGLQLLFYSVGIGQISSEVPQNLSASRPQDRQFILSSKKLLLSDSGFYLCAWSVLGQGIPEQYFGPGTRLTVT.

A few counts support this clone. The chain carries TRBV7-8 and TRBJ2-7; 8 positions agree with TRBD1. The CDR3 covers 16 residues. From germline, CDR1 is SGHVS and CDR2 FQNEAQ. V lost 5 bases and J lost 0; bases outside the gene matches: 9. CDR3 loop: CASSLLSGTGSYEQYF. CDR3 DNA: TGTGCCAGCAGCCTATTGTCCGGGACAGGCTCCTACGAGCAGTACTTC.

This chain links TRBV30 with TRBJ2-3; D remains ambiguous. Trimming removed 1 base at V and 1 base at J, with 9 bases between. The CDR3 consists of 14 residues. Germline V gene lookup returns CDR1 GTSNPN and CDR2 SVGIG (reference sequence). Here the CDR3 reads CAWSAVDRTDTQYF. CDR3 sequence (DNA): TGTGCCTGGAGTGCAGTAGACCGCACAGATACGCAGTATTTT.

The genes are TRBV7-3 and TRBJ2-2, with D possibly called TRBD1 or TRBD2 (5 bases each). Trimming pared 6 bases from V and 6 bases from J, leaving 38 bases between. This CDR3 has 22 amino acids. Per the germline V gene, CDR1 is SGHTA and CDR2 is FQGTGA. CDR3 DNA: TGTGCCAGCAGTCACCAGCCGGGACCCGCTTCTAAGAATCTGGGTAAGTCCGGGGAGCTGTTTTTT. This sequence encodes CASSHQPGPASKNLGKSGELFF.

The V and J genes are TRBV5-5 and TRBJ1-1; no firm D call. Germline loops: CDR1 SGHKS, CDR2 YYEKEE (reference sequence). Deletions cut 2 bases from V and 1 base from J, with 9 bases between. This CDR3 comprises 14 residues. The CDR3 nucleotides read TGTGCCAGCAGCTTCGAGGGCACGAACACTGAAGCTTTCTTT. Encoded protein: CASSFEGTNTEAFF.

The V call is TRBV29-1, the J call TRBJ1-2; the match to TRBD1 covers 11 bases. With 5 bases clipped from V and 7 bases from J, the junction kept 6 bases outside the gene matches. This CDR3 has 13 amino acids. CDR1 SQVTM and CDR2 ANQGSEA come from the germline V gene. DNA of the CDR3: TGCAGCGTTCTCGGACAGGGGGCGCTTGGCTACACCTTC. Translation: CSVLGQGALGYTF.

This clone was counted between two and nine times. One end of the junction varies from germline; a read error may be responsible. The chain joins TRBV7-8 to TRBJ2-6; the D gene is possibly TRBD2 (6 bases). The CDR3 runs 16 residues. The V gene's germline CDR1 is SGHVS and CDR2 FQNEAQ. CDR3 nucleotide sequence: TGTGCCAGCAGCGTAGCATGGGGGGATGGGGCCAACGTCCTGACTTTC. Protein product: CASSVAWGDGANVLTF. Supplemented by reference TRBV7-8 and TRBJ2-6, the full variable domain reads GAGVSQSPRYKVAKRGQDVALRCDPISGHVSLFWYQQALGQGPEFLTYFQNEAQLDKSGLPSDRFFAERPEGSVSTLKIQRTQQEDSAVYLCASSVAWGDGANVLTFGAGSRLTVL.

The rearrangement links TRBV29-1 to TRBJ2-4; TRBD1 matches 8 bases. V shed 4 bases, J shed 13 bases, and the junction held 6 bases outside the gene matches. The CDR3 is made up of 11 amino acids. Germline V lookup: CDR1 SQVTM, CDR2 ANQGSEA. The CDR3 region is CSVGQGQGQYF. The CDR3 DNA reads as TGCAGCGTTGGACAGGGGCAGGGGCAGTACTTC.

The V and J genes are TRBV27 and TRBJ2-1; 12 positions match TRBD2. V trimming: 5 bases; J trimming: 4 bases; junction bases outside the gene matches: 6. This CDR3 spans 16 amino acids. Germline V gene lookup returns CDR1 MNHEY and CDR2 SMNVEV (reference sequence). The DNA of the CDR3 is TGTGCCAGCAGTCCGAGACTAGCGGGGGTATACAATGAGCAGTTCTTC. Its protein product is CASSPRLAGVYNEQFF.

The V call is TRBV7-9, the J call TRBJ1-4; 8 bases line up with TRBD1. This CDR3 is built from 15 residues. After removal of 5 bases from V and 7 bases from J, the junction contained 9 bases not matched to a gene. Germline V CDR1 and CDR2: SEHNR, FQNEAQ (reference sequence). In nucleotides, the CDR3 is TGTGCCAGCAGCCTAACGCAGGGGGCGGGTGAAAAACTGTTTTTT. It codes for CASSLTQGAGEKLFF.

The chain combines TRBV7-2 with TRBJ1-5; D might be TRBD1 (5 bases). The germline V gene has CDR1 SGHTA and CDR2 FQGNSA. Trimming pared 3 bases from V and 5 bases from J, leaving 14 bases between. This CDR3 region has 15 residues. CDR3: CASSFAGILDQPQHF. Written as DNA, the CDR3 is TGTGCCAGCAGCTTCGCAGGGATTCTCGATCAGCCCCAGCATTTT.

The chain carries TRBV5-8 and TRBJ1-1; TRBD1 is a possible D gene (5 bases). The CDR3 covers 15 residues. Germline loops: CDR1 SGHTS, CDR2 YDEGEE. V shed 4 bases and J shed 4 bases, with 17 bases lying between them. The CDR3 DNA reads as TGTGCCAGCAGCCTAAACCGGGGCTGGGGCACTGAAGCTTTCTTT. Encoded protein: CASSLNRGWGTEAFF.

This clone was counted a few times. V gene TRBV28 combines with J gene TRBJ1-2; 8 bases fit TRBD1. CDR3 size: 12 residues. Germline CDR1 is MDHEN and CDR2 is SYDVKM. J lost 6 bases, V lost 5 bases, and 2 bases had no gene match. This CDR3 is CASSTGGDGYTF. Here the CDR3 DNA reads TGTGCCAGCAGTACAGGGGGGGATGGCTACACCTTC.